A single TCR beta chain is shown here with its context. The antigen remains undetermined. The data stem from a study of T cell responses to AZD1222 COVID-19 vaccine. The data were produced by immunoSEQ multiplex PCR, yet TCRdb's version contains in-frame clones alone and is incomplete. This table has some 150,000 clones, approximately 88% appearing once. General study points: Regions 160-218 and 743-854 dominated among vaccine-associated CD4 TCRs spanning spike. Increases in Spike-specific TCR breadth and depth were seen after two AZD1222 doses. Only a handful of AZD1222 recipients, five to seven in all, had baseline seropositivity. Females outnumbered males among donors, who were mostly white British; clonal diversity was possibly underestimated.

The sequence was collected from an adult in good health. The sample was peripheral blood, taken on day 0 of MenACWY control vaccination.

CDR3 nucleotide sequence: TGTGCCAGCAGCTTAGACTTCCTGAACACTGAAGCTTTCTTT. Translating gives CASSLDFLNTEAFF. The chain combines TRBV7-2 with TRBJ1-1; D gene ambiguous. V shed 1 base and J shed 0 bases, with 6 bases lying between them. CDR1 and CDR2 from the germline V gene are SGHTA and FQGNSA. This CDR3 spans 14 amino acids.